The rows below give T cell receptor beta chains drawn from one sample of a study of T cell responses to AZD1222 COVID-19 vaccine. The data were produced by immunoSEQ multiplex PCR, yet TCRdb's version contains in-frame clones alone and is incomplete. This sample has about 150,000 clones; 90% occur once, and the top ten carry roughly 6%. The specimen was peripheral blood, collected 28 days after the second AZD1222 dose. The receptor set was obtained from an adult who received the AZD1222 COVID-19 vaccine. CDR3s include the opening cysteine and the closing phenylalanine or tryptophan. A D gene is named only where the DNA matches it firmly. Size is stated for part of the rows, as once, few or many counts, or as a class when the clone is expanded.

D gene: NA
V gene: TRBV7-2
J gene: TRBJ2-3
clone size: few
CDR3 DNA: TGTGCCAGCAGACCAAGGGGGGGACTACCACCCACAGATACGCAGTATTTT
CDR3 protein: CASRPRGGLPPTDTQYF

D gene: NA
V gene: TRBV19
J gene: TRBJ2-7
clone size: NA
CDR3 DNA: TGTGCCAGCAAAGACAGTTCAAGTTACGAGCAGTACTTC
CDR3 protein: CASKDSSSYEQYF

D gene: NA
V gene: TRBV28
J gene: TRBJ1-5
clone size: NA
CDR3 DNA: TGTGCCAGCAGACCCCCGGACCCGGCATCGTGGCCCCAGCATTTT
CDR3 protein: CASRPPDPASWPQHF

D gene: NA
V gene: TRBV4-2
J gene: TRBJ1-5
clone size: NA
CDR3 DNA: TGTGCCAGCAGCCAAGTTTACAGGGCCGATCAGCCCCAGCATTTT
CDR3 protein: CASSQVYRADQPQHF

D gene: NA
V gene: TRBV29-1
J gene: TRBJ1-1
clone size: once
CDR3 DNA: TGCAGCGGGACAGAGAACACTGAAGCTTTCTTT
CDR3 protein: CSGTENTEAFF

D gene: TRBD1
V gene: TRBV12-3/TRBV12-4
J gene: TRBJ2-7
clone size: NA
CDR3 DNA: TGTGCCAGCAGTGCCACAGGGGGCACCAATCAGTACTTC
CDR3 protein: CASSATGGTNQYF

D gene: NA
V gene: TRBV28
J gene: TRBJ1-5
clone size: NA
CDR3 DNA: TGTGCCAGCAGCCTGTGGGGGGCCGGCAATCAGCCCCAGCATTTT
CDR3 protein: CASSLWGAGNQPQHF

D gene: TRBD1
V gene: TRBV11-2
J gene: TRBJ2-2
clone size: once
CDR3 DNA: TGTGCCAGCAGCTTAGGGGGACAGGGCACCGGGGAGCTGTTTTTT
CDR3 protein: CASSLGGQGTGELFF

D gene: NA
V gene: TRBV4-1
J gene: TRBJ1-5
clone size: NA
CDR3 DNA: TGCGCCAGCAGCCAAGATTGGGGGGGCAGGGAGTTTTTT
CDR3 protein: CASSQDWGGREFF

D gene: NA
V gene: TRBV28
J gene: TRBJ1-1
clone size: once
CDR3 DNA: TGTGCCAGCAGCCAGCCCCCAGAAGCTTTCTTT
CDR3 protein: CASSQPPEAFF

D gene: TRBD2
V gene: TRBV19
J gene: TRBJ2-7
clone size: NA
CDR3 DNA: TGTGCCAGTAGTATAAGGGGGACTAGCGGGATCCACGAGCAGTACTTC
CDR3 protein: CASSIRGTSGIHEQYF

D gene: NA
V gene: TRBV6-1
J gene: TRBJ1-2
clone size: NA
CDR3 DNA: TGTGCCAGCAGTGAGGTCCCCGCGGGCGGTAACTATGGCTACACCTTC
CDR3 protein: CASSEVPAGGNYGYTF

D gene: NA
V gene: TRBV5-4
J gene: TRBJ1-6
clone size: NA
CDR3 DNA: TGTGCCAGCAGCCCGGTCGGGGGTAATTCACCCCTCCACTTT
CDR3 protein: CASSPVGGNSPLHF

D gene: NA
V gene: TRBV5-1
J gene: TRBJ1-2
clone size: NA
CDR3 DNA: TGCGCCAGCAGCAGGGACCGTCCTAACTATGGCTACACCTTC
CDR3 protein: CASSRDRPNYGYTF